The 19 T cell receptor beta chains given below trace back to one sample, sequenced in a study of blood T cell repertoires in COVID-19. Produced via immunoSEQ multiplex PCR; TCRdb's table is partial and in-frame only. The repertoire has tens of thousands of clones, about 90% of them found once; the top ten carry 6% to 6.5%. The sequenced sample consisted of peripheral blood. These receptors were obtained from a woman aged 80 or over with active COVID-19.

The chain combines TRBV3-1 (or the pseudogene TRBV3-2) with TRBJ1-1; perhaps TRBD1 as D (6 bases). V lost 5 bases and J 6 bases, leaving 16 bases between the germline ends. The germline gives CDR1 LGHDT, CDR2 YNNKEL (reference sequence). There are 14 residues in the CDR3. DNA for the CDR3: TGTGCCAGCAGCTCTAAAAGGGGGGGTGCTGAAGCTTTCTTT. Encoded protein: CASSSKRGGAEAFF.

This clone was seen once. The rearrangement uses TRBV18 and TRBJ1-6; TRBD1 matches 7 bases. Trimming took 10 bases from V and 8 from J; bases not matched to a gene: 5. CDR1 and CDR2 (germline): KGHSH, LQKENI. There are 12 residues in the CDR3. The CDR3 here is CATGDSDSPLHF. CDR3 coding DNA: TGTGCCACTGGGGACAGTGATTCACCCCTCCACTTT.

The chain carries TRBV11-2 and TRBJ2-3; D uncertain. V was cut by 5 bases and J by 2 bases, with 5 bases left in between. The CDR3 spans 12 residues. The germline V gene encodes CDR1 SGHAT and CDR2 FQNNGV. CDR3 in amino acids: CASSPSTDTQYF. CDR3 DNA: TGTGCCAGCAGCCCCTCCACAGATACGCAGTATTTT.

This sequence joins TRBV25-1 and TRBJ1-5, with D perhaps TRBD1 (6 bases). From germline, CDR1 is MGHDK and CDR2 SYGVNS. The CDR3 length is 14 residues. The germline V and J ends were trimmed by 4 bases and 4 bases, with 11 bases remaining between them. CDR3 region: CASSGGQKNQPQHF. CDR3 coding DNA: TGTGCCAGCAGTGGAGGACAGAAAAATCAGCCCCAGCATTTT.

The chain employs TRBV7-9 and TRBJ1-4; 11 bases align to TRBD1. After removal of 5 bases from V and 8 bases from J, the junction contained 7 bases not matched to a gene. This CDR3 contains 15 residues. Germline V CDR1 and CDR2: SEHNR, FQNEAQ (reference sequence). This CDR3 reads CASSRGQGVDEKLFF. CDR3 nucleotide sequence: TGTGCCAGCAGCCGGGGACAGGGGGTTGACGAAAAACTGTTTTTT.

The chain is built from TRBV5-1 and TRBJ2-7; 10 bases fit TRBD1. V lost 5 bases, J lost 3 bases, and 8 bases stayed unmatched. In germline, CDR1 is SGHRS, CDR2 YFSETQ. The CDR3 has 15 amino acids. CDR3 DNA: TGCGCCAGCAGAGAGGGACAGGGGCGCTTCTACGAGCAGTACTTC. Protein product: CASREGQGRFYEQYF.

The chain joins TRBV9 to TRBJ2-2; D may be TRBD1 (6 bases). Trimming removed 0 bases from V and 7 bases from J, with 19 bases in between. The length of the CDR3 is 17 residues. Germline V lookup: CDR1 SGDLS, CDR2 YYNGEE. CDR3 DNA: TGTGCCAGCAGCGTAGGAGGTGGCAGGGGATTTGGCGGGGAGCTGTTTTTT. Protein sequence: CASSVGGGRGFGGELFF. The complete variable domain, with remaining parts taken from reference TRBV9 and TRBJ2-2, reads DSGVTQTPKHLITATGQRVTLRCSPRSGDLSVYWYQQSLDQGLQFLIQYYNGEERAKGNILERFSAQQFPDLHSELNLSSLELGDSALYFCASSVGGGRGFGGELFFGEGSRLTVL.

J is TRBJ2-2 and V is TRBV30; D is uncertain. Germline CDR1 is GTSNPN and CDR2 is SVGIG (reference sequence). V lost 1 base and J lost 6, with 15 bases in between. The CDR3 contains 15 residues. This CDR3 reads CAWSGLQPGSGELFF. The CDR3 DNA reads TGTGCCTGGAGTGGCCTCCAACCAGGCTCCGGGGAGCTGTTTTTT.

V usage is TRBV5-3 and J usage is TRBJ2-5; TRBD2 aligns across 8 bases. TRBV5-3 has ORF status, its function being uncertain. CDR3 length: 14 residues. The V segment lost 0 bases and the J segment 4 bases; nucleotides outside the gene matches: 2. CDR3 DNA sequence: TGTGCCAGAAGCTTGGTTCTAGCGGGAGAGACCCAGTACTTC. Protein sequence: CARSLVLAGETQYF.

J is TRBJ2-7 and V is TRBV19, with 10 bases lining up with TRBD1. The CDR3 is 13 amino acids. Germline V gene sequence: CDR1 LNHDA, CDR2 SQIVND (reference sequence). Trimming cost V 7 bases and J 5 bases; bases outside gene matches: 5. CDR3 amino acids: CASNRGTGDEQYF. The CDR3 nucleotides read TGTGCCAGTAACAGGGGGACAGGGGACGAGCAGTACTTC.

This chain uses TRBV30 with TRBJ2-7; 7 bases line up with TRBD1. V dropped 3 bases and J dropped 0; count of bases not matched to a gene: 5. There are 14 residues in the CDR3. The germline V gene encodes CDR1 GTSNPN and CDR2 SVGIG (reference sequence). The CDR3 DNA reads TGTGCCTGGAGCAGACAGGGTCTCTCCTACGAGCAGTACTTC. As protein: CAWSRQGLSYEQYF.

The J gene is TRBJ1-5, the V gene TRBV3-1 (or the pseudogene TRBV3-2); 7 bases line up with TRBD1. V trimming: 3 bases; J trimming: 2 bases; junction bases outside the gene matches: 13. The CDR3 extends over 18 amino acids. From germline, CDR1 is LGHDT and CDR2 YNNKEL (reference sequence). In nucleotides, the CDR3 is TGTGCCAGCAGCCATGCGACATCAGGGGGTAGGGGCAATCAGCCCCAGCATTTT. Its translation: CASSHATSGGRGNQPQHF.

This clone was seen once. This chain connects TRBV2 to TRBJ1-6; D might be TRBD1 (5 bases). CDR3 length: 15 residues. In germline, CDR1 is SNHLY, CDR2 FYNNEI. Trimming removed 2 bases at V and 9 bases at J, with 14 bases between. The CDR3 loop reads CASSEREGLSSPLHF. The CDR3 coding sequence is TGTGCCAGCAGTGAAAGGGAGGGGTTAAGTTCACCCCTCCACTTT.

This clone appeared once. In DNA, the CDR3 is TGTGCCAGCAGCGTAGGCCCCGGGACTAGCGGGGGACGGACAGATACGCAGTATTTT. Translation gives CASSVGPGTSGGRTDTQYF. The genes are TRBV9 and TRBJ2-3; 14 bases agree with TRBD2. The CDR3 length is 19 residues. CDR1 and CDR2 from the germline V gene are SGDLS and YYNGEE. Trimming took 0 bases from V and 3 from J; bases not matched to a gene: 9.

V usage is TRBV11-2 and J usage is TRBJ2-4; the match to TRBD1 covers 9 bases. The V and J ends lost 4 bases and 4 bases, in that order; junction bases with no gene match: 8. Germline lookup yields CDR1 SGHAT and CDR2 FQNNGV. The CDR3 is made up of 16 amino acids. The CDR3 protein is CASSSRPGTGKNIQYF. The DNA for the CDR3 is TGTGCCAGCAGCTCCCGGCCGGGGACAGGGAAAAACATTCAGTACTTC. Full variable domain (remainder filled in from reference TRBV11-2 and TRBJ2-4): EAGVAQSPRYKIIEKRQSVAFWCNPISGHATLYWYQQILGQGPKLLIQFQNNGVVDDSQLPKDRFSAERLKGVDSTLKIQPAKLEDSAVYLCASSSRPGTGKNIQYFGAGTRLSVL.

This clone was seen a single time. This rearrangement joins TRBV6-6 to TRBJ2-7; TRBD1 might be the D (5 bases). This CDR3 comprises 14 residues. V was pared by 7 bases and J by 1 base, with 14 bases between. Per the germline V gene, CDR1 is MNHNY and CDR2 is SVGAGI (reference sequence). Here the CDR3 reads CASTLTTDSYEQYF. The CDR3 DNA follows: TGTGCCAGCACCCTCACGACAGATTCCTACGAGCAGTACTTC.

The rearrangement joins TRBV18 to TRBJ2-2; 7 bases are a match to TRBD2. CDR1 KGHSH and CDR2 LQKENI come from the germline V gene. V gave up 4 bases and J gave up 4 bases; unmatched junction bases: 3. The CDR3 extends over 14 amino acids. The CDR3 region is CASSLPGGTGELFF. The CDR3 DNA reads as TGTGCCAGCTCACTCCCGGGGGGCACCGGGGAGCTGTTTTTT.

The gene calls are TRBV9 and TRBJ2-1; 8 bases are a match to TRBD2. The CDR3 is 15 residues long. Trimming at V came to 4 bases and at J to 4 bases, leaving 7 bases not matched to a gene. Germline CDR1 SGDLS, CDR2 YYNGEE. CDR3: CASSPTGLGYNEQFF. CDR3 coding DNA: TGTGCCAGCAGCCCCACGGGACTAGGGTACAATGAGCAGTTCTTC.

Only one count was recorded for this clone. This chain connects TRBV6-5 to TRBJ1-3; 8 bases fit TRBD1. The V segment lost 6 bases and the J segment 2 bases; nucleotides outside the gene matches: 6. CDR1 and CDR2 (germline): MNHEY, SVGAGI. The CDR3 contains 15 residues. In DNA form, the CDR3 reads TGTGCCAGCAGATCCCCAGGGGGCCCTGGAAACACCATATATTTT. Translating gives CASRSPGGPGNTIYF.